The rows below give T cell receptor beta chains drawn from one sample of a study of CD8 T cells in Susac syndrome. TCRdb independently ran MiXCR on the immunoSEQ multiplex PCR reads; one entry per CDR3 protein. The table has about 140,000 distinct CDR3 sequences, approximately 95% seen once. The sequenced sample consisted of CD4+ T cells from PBMCs. The source is a human donor with Susac syndrome. Each CDR3 is given with its conserved first and last residue. D genes are given only for firm matches. Clone sizes are given selectively: once, few, many, or a class where the clone is expanded.

>TRBJ1-2|-|TRBV29-1|-
CSVVGGLSYGYTF
TGCAGCGTTGTTGGGGGTTTAAGCTACGGCTACACCTTC
>TRBJ2-1|TRBD2|TRBV9|-
CASSLPSGSNEQFF
TGTGCCAGCAGCCTTCCTAGCGGGAGTAATGAGCAGTTCTTC
>TRBJ2-2|TRBD1|TRBV9|-
CASSVGQGNTGELFF
TGTGCCAGCAGCGTGGGACAGGGGAACACCGGGGAGCTGTTTTTT
>TRBJ2-7|TRBD1|TRBV20-1|-
CSARDWAVAGQGAEQYF
TGCAGTGCTAGAGATTGGGCGGTAGCGGGACAGGGGGCCGAGCAGTACTTC
>TRBJ1-3|-|TRBV30|-
CAWRARGTSGNTIYF
TGTGCCTGGAGGGCGCGGGGGACCTCTGGAAACACCATATATTTT
>TRBJ2-1|TRBD2|TRBV28|-
CASSLQAGDRNEQFF
TGTGCCAGCAGTTTACAAGCGGGAGACCGCAATGAGCAGTTCTTC
>TRBJ1-5|TRBD1|TRBV15|once
CATSNGGQGGDSNQPQHF
TGTGCCACCAGCAACGGGGGACAGGGAGGCGATAGCAATCAGCCCCAGCATTTT
>TRBJ1-1|-|TRBV12-3/TRBV12-4|-
CASSLGVTLNTEAFF
TGTGCCAGCAGTCTAGGGGTTACGTTGAACACTGAAGCTTTCTTT
>TRBJ2-5|TRBD1|TRBV5-1|-
CASSLGRTGGPKTQYF
TGCGCCAGCAGCTTGGGGCGGACAGGGGGACCCAAGACCCAGTACTTC
>TRBJ1-5|-|TRBV29-1|-
CSVEGPGANQPQHF
TGCAGCGTGGAGGGACCGGGGGCCAATCAGCCCCAGCATTTT
>TRBJ2-7|-|TRBV2|-
CASSEAGPYYEQYF
TGTGCCAGCAGTGAAGCGGGGCCCTACTACGAGCAGTACTTC
>TRBJ2-5|TRBD2|TRBV11-2|-
CASSSPDVGARLAGGSTGETQYF
TGTGCCAGCAGCTCCCCCGATGTAGGGGCCAGACTAGCGGGGGGGAGTACGGGGGAGACCCAGTACTTC
>TRBJ2-7|-|TRBV9|-
CASSVDGTPSYEQYF
TGTGCCAGCAGCGTAGACGGGACCCCATCCTACGAGCAGTACTTC
>TRBJ1-6|-|TRBV20-1|-
CSSFQPPNSPLHF
TGCAGCTCTTTTCAGCCACCGAATTCACCCCTCCACTTT
>TRBJ2-6|-|TRBV30|-
CAWSVEGTGANVLTF
TGTGCCTGGAGTGTGGAGGGAACTGGGGCCAACGTCCTGACTTTC
>TRBJ1-1|-|TRBV30|-
CAWEDYTEAFF
TGTGCCTGGGAGGATTACACTGAAGCTTTCTTT
>TRBJ1-1|TRBD1|TRBV20-1|-
CSALTGGGNTEAFF
TGCAGTGCTCTAACAGGGGGCGGGAACACTGAAGCTTTCTTT
>TRBJ2-5|-|TRBV3-1|-
CASSQDGLLAEGETQYF
TGTGCCAGCAGCCAAGACGGGTTATTAGCGGAAGGAGAGACCCAGTACTTC
>TRBJ2-5|-|TRBV11-1|-
CASSKSPVETQYF
TGTGCCAGCAGCAAATCCCCCGTGGAGACCCAGTACTTC
>TRBJ2-5|-|TRBV5-6|-
CASSLILQETQYF
TGTGCCAGCAGCTTGATTCTGCAAGAGACCCAGTACTTC
>TRBJ1-2|-|TRBV30|-
CASANRAGANYGYTF
TGTGCCTCCGCGAATCGAGCAGGAGCTAACTATGGCTACACCTTC
>TRBJ2-2|TRBD2|TRBV4-1|-
CASSQDPSGTLSTGELFF
TGCGCCAGCAGCCAAGATCCTAGCGGGACCTTGAGCACCGGGGAGCTGTTTTTT
>TRBJ1-4|-|TRBV28|-
CATGRGEKLFF
TGTGCCACCGGCAGAGGTGAAAAACTGTTTTTT
>TRBJ1-6|TRBD1|TRBV28|-
CASRSGTDFFPPLHF
TGTGCCAGCAGGTCCGGGACAGATTTCTTCCCACCCCTCCACTTT
>TRBJ1-5|TRBD1|TRBV19|-
CASIEGQGNQPQHF
TGTGCCAGTATAGAGGGACAGGGCAATCAGCCCCAGCATTTT
>TRBJ2-3|TRBD2|TRBV18|-
CASSKAGGHTDTQYF
TGTGCCAGCTCGAAAGCGGGGGGCCACACAGATACGCAGTATTTT
>TRBJ2-2|-|TRBV2|-
CASRPGTATGELFF
TGTGCCAGCAGGCCCGGGACCGCCACCGGGGAGCTGTTTTTT
>TRBJ1-1|TRBD1|TRBV20-1|once
CSARTGGEGTEAFF
TGCAGTGCGAGGACAGGGGGCGAGGGAACTGAAGCTTTCTTT
>TRBJ1-3|-|TRBV29-1|once
CSVALTSGNTIYF
TGCAGCGTTGCCCTGACCTCTGGAAACACCATATATTTT
>TRBJ1-2|TRBD1|TRBV28|-
CASSTPRDRGREYAF
TGTGCCAGCAGCACTCCCAGGGACAGGGGGCGCGAATACGCCTTC
>TRBJ2-6|-|TRBV30|-
CAWSTSGANVLTF
TGTGCCTGGAGTACGTCTGGGGCCAACGTCCTGACTTTC
>TRBJ2-3|TRBD2|TRBV9|-
CASSSNGGGADTQYF
TGTGCCAGCAGCTCGAATGGGGGGGGTGCAGATACGCAGTATTTT
>TRBJ2-3|TRBD2|TRBV15|-
CATSAGTSGSPTDTQYF
TGTGCCACCAGCGCCGGGACTAGCGGGAGTCCTACAGATACGCAGTATTTT
>TRBJ1-1|-|TRBV13|few
CASSSWGGTEAFF
TGTGCCAGCAGCTCCTGGGGGGGGACTGAAGCTTTCTTT
>TRBJ2-3|TRBD2|TRBV11-2|-
CASSLTSGGQGDTQYF
TGTGCCAGCAGCTTAACTAGCGGGGGGCAGGGGGATACGCAGTATTTT
>TRBJ2-3|TRBD2|TRBV20-1|few
CSAILAGADTQYF
TGCAGTGCTATCCTAGCGGGAGCAGATACGCAGTATTTT
>TRBJ2-1|-|TRBV19|-
CASSSRGASRYNEQFF
TGTGCCAGTAGTAGCCGCGGGGCTAGCCGGTACAATGAGCAGTTCTTC